Presented here are 19 T cell receptor beta chains from one specimen sequenced in a study of T cells after yellow fever vaccination. TCRdb reprocessed the 5' RACE reads with MiXCR, giving one entry per CDR3 protein. The data contain 300,000 to 450,000 distinct CDR3 sequences, more than 5.5% of them seen just once; the ten biggest clones take up 14% to 15%. This specimen consisted of PBMCs, obtained 5 days after the yellow fever booster vaccination. These TCRs come from a man younger than 45 who received the YFV17D yellow fever vaccine.

This clonotype was observed at least ten times. This sequence joins TRBV20-1 and TRBJ2-3; no definite D call. The CDR3 is made up of 13 amino acids. Germline V lookup: CDR1 DFQATT, CDR2 SNEGSKA (reference sequence). The CDR3 coding sequence is TGCAGCCAGGCAGCCCCTAGCACAGATACGCAGTATTTT. This translates into CSQAAPSTDTQYF.

A few counts support this clonotype. V usage is TRBV6-2 or TRBV6-3 and J usage is TRBJ2-5, with 8 positions matching TRBD1. CDR1 and CDR2 (germline): MNHEY, SVGEGT. This CDR3 has 14 residues. V lost 6 bases to trimming and J lost 2 bases; unmatched junction nucleotides: 5. The chain's CDR3 is CASRPDRGQETQYF. The CDR3, as DNA: TGTGCCAGCAGACCAGACAGGGGACAAGAGACCCAGTACTTC.

This clonotype occurred a few times. CDR3 region: CASGAPDIFSGELFF. CDR3 nucleotides: TGTGCTAGTGGTGCCCCGGACATCTTTTCCGGGGAGCTGTTTTTT. V gene TRBV12-5 combines with J gene TRBJ2-2, with D possibly being TRBD1 (5 bases). CDR1 LGHNT and CDR2 FRNRAP come from the germline V gene. V lost 5 bases and J 6 bases, leaving 16 bases between the germline ends. This CDR3 is built from 15 residues.

In its sample, this clonotype was seen a few times. The J gene is TRBJ1-5, the V gene TRBV27; D is ambiguous. The CDR3 covers 13 residues. Germline V gene sequence: CDR1 MNHEY, CDR2 SMNVEV (reference sequence). The V gene lost 6 bases and the J gene lost 3 bases, with 9 bases spanning the gap. CDR3 sequence reads: CASSHGLNQPQHF. The CDR3 DNA reads as TGTGCCAGCAGCCACGGCCTCAATCAGCCCCAGCATTTT.

Here the CDR3 DNA reads TGCAGTGCGAGGGCAGGAGGGACCAACACCGGGGAGCTGTTTTTT. This translates into CSARAGGTNTGELFF. This chain connects TRBV20-1 to TRBJ2-2, with a weak D call TRBD2 (6 bases). V was clipped by 6 bases and J by 2 bases, with 16 bases between them. Germline loops: CDR1 DFQATT, CDR2 SNEGSKA (reference sequence). The CDR3 is 15 residues long.

This clonotype was observed many times. The chain recombines TRBV7-9 with TRBJ2-1, with a weak D call TRBD2 (6 bases). V lost 10 bases and J lost 5, with 9 bases in between. The CDR3 is 11 residues long. Germline CDR1 SEHNR, CDR2 FQNEAQ (reference sequence). The CDR3 loop is CANQRDNEQFF. The CDR3 DNA is TGTGCCAACCAGCGGGACAATGAGCAGTTCTTC.

This clonotype was detected a few times. The chain joins TRBV20-1 to TRBJ2-6, with a tentative D call TRBD1 (5 bases). Germline values: CDR1 DFQATT, CDR2 SNEGSKA (reference sequence). The CDR3 contains 14 residues. V gave up 5 bases and J gave up 0 bases, with 8 bases separating them. The CDR3: CSAADSSGANVLTF. In DNA form, the CDR3 reads TGCAGTGCTGCCGACAGCTCTGGGGCCAACGTCCTGACTTTC.

The chain has TRBV29-1 and TRBJ2-1; unclear D gene. CDR3 length: 12 residues. Trimming shortened V by 7 bases and J by 4 bases, and 11 bases separated the two germline ends. Germline V gene lookup returns CDR1 SQVTM and CDR2 ANQGSEA. The CDR3 sequence is CSGILGYNEQFF. The CDR3, as DNA: TGCAGCGGGATCCTGGGGTACAATGAGCAGTTCTTC.

V usage is TRBV21-1 and J usage is TRBJ2-7; the table's D call, TRBD1, has no DNA check behind it. TRBV21-1 is assigned pseudogene status. CDR3 length: 15 amino acids. Written as DNA, the CDR3 is TGTGCCAGCAGCAAAGCTCCAGGGCGTGACTACGAGCAGTACTTC. Its protein product is CASSKAPGRDYEQYF.

The V and J genes are TRBV4-1 and TRBJ1-1; a possible D gene is TRBD1 (5 bases). Germline CDR1 and CDR2: MGHRA and YSYEKL. The CDR3 runs 14 residues. V dropped 2 bases and J dropped 9 bases, with 16 bases sitting between them. The CDR3 region has the DNA TGCGCCAGCAGCCAAAGAGGGACCGGGGGAAAAGCTTTCTTT. Translation: CASSQRGTGGKAFF.

This clonotype appeared many times. V is TRBV12-3 or TRBV12-4 and J is TRBJ1-1; 7 bases map to TRBD1. Unmatched junction bases numbered 12, after V lost 5 bases and J lost 6 bases. The CDR3 has 15 residues. The CDR3 DNA reads TGTGCCAGCAGTCCCGGGGACAGCAAAGGCTCTGAAGCTTTCTTT. Protein sequence: CASSPGDSKGSEAFF.

V gene TRBV12-3 or TRBV12-4 combines with J gene TRBJ2-3; 12 nucleotides match TRBD2. The CDR3 extends over 16 amino acids. V lost 6 bases to trimming and J lost 0 bases; unmatched junction nucleotides: 4. CDR3 nucleotide sequence: TGTGCCAGCAGCACCGGGACTAGCGGGAGCACAGATACGCAGTATTTT. This encodes CASSTGTSGSTDTQYF.

The chain joins TRBV6-2 or TRBV6-3 to TRBJ2-1; the D gene could be TRBD1 or TRBD2 (5 bases each). Trimming left V 6 bases short and J 5 bases short, with 17 bases between. This CDR3 has 15 residues. Looked up from germline, CDR1 is MNHEY and CDR2 is SVGEGT. CDR3 residues: CASRSSGAANNEQFF. The CDR3 nucleotides read TGTGCCAGCAGATCCTCCGGGGCTGCTAACAATGAGCAGTTCTTC.

The genes are TRBV7-9 and TRBJ2-1; D unclear. The V end was cut by 5 bases, the J end by 7 bases, with 15 bases between. This CDR3 is built from 14 residues. The germline gives CDR1 SEHNR, CDR2 FQNEAQ (reference sequence). CDR3 sequence reads: CASSPGGELNEQFF. The CDR3 nucleotides read TGTGCCAGCAGCCCTGGTGGCGAGTTGAATGAGCAGTTCTTC.

In its sample, this clonotype was seen many times. V gene TRBV7-2 combines with J gene TRBJ1-2, with 9 bases lining up with TRBD1. The CDR3 is made up of 14 amino acids. CDR1 and CDR2 from the germline V gene are SGHTA and FQGNSA. The trim removed 5 bases at V and 7 bases at J, leaving 8 bases unmatched. CDR3 coding DNA: TGTGCCAGCAGCGGTGGACAGGGGATCTCTGGCTACACCTTC. It specifies CASSGGQGISGYTF. Supplemented by reference TRBV7-2 and TRBJ1-2, the full variable domain reads GAGVSQSPSNKVTEKGKDVELRCDPISGHTALYWYRQSLGQGLEFLIYFQGNSAPDKSGLPSDRFSAERTGGSVSTLTIQRTQQEDSAVYLCASSGGQGISGYTFGSGTRLTVV.

This clonotype was recorded at least ten times. The CDR3 coding sequence is TGCGCCATCACCGAGGACTATGCGGGATTTTACAATGAGCAGTTCTTC. Protein: CAITEDYAGFYNEQFF. The V gene is TRBV10-2, the J gene TRBJ2-1; TRBD2 might be the D (6 bases). V lost 10 bases to trimming and J lost 4 bases, with 23 bases between them. The CDR3 extends over 16 amino acids. Germline CDR1 reads WSHSY; CDR2 reads SAAADI.

This clonotype was seen only a few times. The V and J genes are TRBV18 and TRBJ2-7; 8 nucleotides agree with TRBD1. The CDR3 extends over 15 amino acids. The V and J ends lost 2 bases and 3 bases, in that order; junction bases with no gene match: 6. Looked up from germline, CDR1 is KGHSH and CDR2 is LQKENI. CDR3 amino acids: CASSPAQGANYEQYF. CDR3 bases: TGTGCCAGCTCACCAGCCCAGGGGGCTAACTACGAGCAGTACTTC.

This clonotype was detected ten times or more. The CDR3: CATSDSTEPQETQYF. CDR3 nucleotides: TGTGCCACCAGTGATTCGACAGAACCTCAAGAGACCCAGTACTTC. V usage is TRBV24-1 and J usage is TRBJ2-5; D may be TRBD1 (5 bases). Germline CDR1 and CDR2: KGHDR and SFDVKD. The CDR3 loop spans 15 amino acids. Trimming pared 2 bases from V and 2 bases from J, leaving 11 bases between.

Many counts were recorded for this clonotype. J is TRBJ2-1 and V is TRBV20-1, with D uncertain. The V gene lost 0 bases and the J gene lost 8 bases, with 11 bases spanning the gap. This CDR3 has 13 amino acids. From germline, CDR1 is DFQATT and CDR2 SNEGSKA (reference sequence). CDR3 amino acids: CSARDGLVDEQFF. CDR3 DNA: TGCAGTGCTAGAGATGGCCTAGTGGATGAGCAGTTCTTC.